The rows below give T cell receptor beta chains drawn from one sample of a study of CD8 T cells in Susac syndrome. TCRdb re-analysed the immunoSEQ multiplex PCR reads in MiXCR, keeping a single row per CDR3 protein. The sample includes 300,000 to 350,000 distinct CDR3 sequences, 90% to 95% of them seen just once. Sequenced sample: CD4+ T cells from PBMCs. Receptor source: a human donor with multiple sclerosis. Each CDR3 is given with its conserved first and last residue. D genes are given only for firm matches. A row's size may be missing; if present it is once, few, many or a size class.

v_call,d_call,j_call,clone_size,cdr3_aa,cdr3_nt
TRBV30,TRBD2,TRBJ2-2,-,CAWSKGLAVTGELFF,TGTGCCTGGAGCAAGGGACTAGCGGTCACCGGGGAGCTGTTTTTT
TRBV5-6,-,TRBJ2-1,-,CASSLGVGAQFF,TGTGCCAGCAGCTTGGGGGTGGGAGCTCAGTTCTTC
TRBV27,TRBD2,TRBJ2-2,-,CASRRNSGISQRTGELFF,TGTGCCAGCAGACGTAATAGCGGGATCTCGCAAAGAACCGGGGAGCTGTTTTTT
TRBV5-1,-,TRBJ1-2,-,CASSPDRHYGYTF,TGCGCCAGCAGCCCTGACAGACACTATGGCTACACCTTC
TRBV30,TRBD2,TRBJ2-5,-,CAGDRVASGTGTQYF,TGTGCCGGGGATAGGGTAGCTAGCGGGACGGGGACCCAGTACTTC
TRBV6-2/TRBV6-3,-,TRBJ1-2,-,CASSYGVEGYGYTF,TGTGCCAGCAGTTACGGAGTTGAGGGCTATGGCTACACCTTC
TRBV25-1,-,TRBJ2-1,once,CASSGTGLGCNEQFF,TGTGCCAGCAGTGGAACAGGGTTGGGCTGCAATGAGCAGTTCTTC
TRBV29-1,-,TRBJ1-4,once,CSDQRESGKLFF,TGCAGCGACCAGCGGGAGTCCGGAAAACTGTTTTTT
TRBV25-1,-,TRBJ2-1,-,CASRLLGEQFF,TGTGCCAGCCGACTGCTGGGTGAGCAGTTCTTC
TRBV6-6,-,TRBJ2-1,-,CASSYSRSQYNEQFF,TGTGCCAGCAGTTACTCGAGATCACAATACAATGAGCAGTTCTTC
TRBV18,-,TRBJ2-1,-,CASSPSGLQLNEQFF,TGTGCCAGCTCACCTTCGGGTCTCCAACTCAATGAGCAGTTCTTC
TRBV12-3/TRBV12-4,-,TRBJ1-4,-,CASSSRPVGLGEKLFF,TGTGCCAGCAGTTCCAGACCAGTTGGGCTGGGTGAAAAACTGTTTTTT
TRBV19,-,TRBJ1-3,once,CASLGRGISGNTIYF,TGTGCCAGTTTGGGGCGAGGGATTTCTGGAAACACCATATATTTT
TRBV19,-,TRBJ1-2,-,CASSQLTEINYGYTF,TGTGCCAGTAGTCAGCTTACGGAGATTAACTATGGCTACACCTTC
TRBV7-2,TRBD1,TRBJ2-2,-,CASSQRGTGTGELFF,TGTGCCAGCAGCCAAAGGGGGACAGGGACCGGGGAGCTGTTTTTT
TRBV27,-,TRBJ1-5,-,CASGLLGANQPQHF,TGTGCCAGCGGGCTTCTAGGAGCTAATCAGCCCCAGCATTTT
TRBV11-3,-,TRBJ2-1,-,CASSLTVGEQFF,TGTGCCAGCAGTCTCACCGTGGGTGAGCAGTTCTTC
TRBV12-3/TRBV12-4,-,TRBJ2-2,few,CASSLAQGNTGELFF,TGTGCCAGCAGTTTAGCACAGGGAAACACCGGGGAGCTGTTTTTT
TRBV12-3/TRBV12-4,-,TRBJ2-7,-,CASSLARDPYYEQYF,TGTGCCAGCAGTTTAGCGAGAGATCCTTACTACGAGCAGTACTTC
TRBV14,-,TRBJ2-7,few,CASSQGRHGDEQYF,TGTGCCAGCAGCCAAGGACGCCACGGCGATGAGCAGTACTTC
TRBV2,-,TRBJ2-6,-,CASSGANVLTF,TGTGCCAGCTCTGGGGCCAACGTCCTGACTTTC
TRBV7-2,-,TRBJ2-5,-,CASSLQGLRETQYF,TGTGCCAGCAGCTTACAGGGTTTAAGAGAGACCCAGTACTTC
TRBV7-2,-,TRBJ2-3,-,CASSSGKSTDTQYF,TGTGCCAGCAGTTCGGGGAAGAGCACAGATACGCAGTATTTT
TRBV20-1,-,TRBJ2-5,-,CSAPMGWRGETQYF,TGCAGTGCCCCGATGGGCTGGAGAGGAGAGACCCAGTACTTC
TRBV3-1,-,TRBJ2-7,-,CASSQRRVGSYEQYF,TGTGCCAGCAGCCAAAGGCGTGTCGGCTCCTACGAGCAGTACTTC
TRBV7-9,-,TRBJ2-5,-,CASGGPGTSETQCF,TGTGCCAGCGGCGGCCCCGGGACAAGCGAGACCCAGTGCTTC
TRBV20-1,TRBD2,TRBJ2-7,-,CSAFQAGGSYEQYF,TGCAGTGCTTTCCAAGCGGGAGGTTCCTACGAGCAGTACTTC
TRBV18,-,TRBJ1-2,-,CASSPTGQGYTF,TGTGCCAGCTCACCAACAGGACAGGGCTACACCTTC
TRBV5-1,TRBD1,TRBJ2-2,once,CASQGQGTTGELFF,TGCGCCAGTCAGGGACAGGGGACCACCGGGGAGCTGTTTTTT
TRBV30,TRBD1,TRBJ1-2,-,CAWTGTGRGYTF,TGTGCCTGGACTGGGACAGGGCGAGGCTACACCTTC
TRBV20-1,-,TRBJ2-5,-,CSARRSEQETQYF,TGCAGTGCCCGGCGGAGTGAACAAGAGACCCAGTACTTC
TRBV3-1,TRBD1,TRBJ1-6,once,CASSLMTGEGSPLHF,TGTGCCAGCAGCCTCATGACAGGGGAGGGTTCACCCCTCCACTTT
TRBV6-5,-,TRBJ1-3,few,CASSYDGNTIYF,TGTGCCAGCAGTTACGACGGAAACACCATATATTTT
TRBV11-2,-,TRBJ2-5,-,CASSLEQAETQYF,TGTGCCAGCAGCTTAGAACAAGCGGAGACCCAGTACTTC
TRBV6-2/TRBV6-3,TRBD1,TRBJ1-1,-,CASSAGQYVTEAFF,TGTGCCAGCAGTGCGGGACAGTACGTCACTGAAGCTTTCTTT
TRBV30,-,TRBJ1-1,-,CAWSSGGWGTEAFF,TGTGCCTGGAGCTCCGGGGGCTGGGGCACTGAAGCTTTCTTT
TRBV7-9,TRBD1,TRBJ1-4,-,CASSLLSQGGKLFF,TGTGCCAGCAGCTTATTGTCCCAGGGGGGAAAACTGTTTTTT
TRBV5-1,-,TRBJ2-7,-,CASSFYRADEQYF,TGCGCCAGCAGCTTTTACAGGGCCGACGAGCAGTACTTC
TRBV7-9,-,TRBJ2-5,-,CASSPDTRETQYF,TGTGCCAGCAGCCCGGACACCCGGGAGACCCAGTACTTC
TRBV11-3,TRBD1,TRBJ1-1,-,CASRRTGTHTEAFF,TGTGCCAGCAGAAGGACAGGGACGCACACTGAAGCTTTCTTT
TRBV5-1,-,TRBJ2-2,-,CASSLDGTLTGELFF,TGCGCCAGCAGCTTGGATGGGACATTAACCGGGGAGCTGTTTTTT
TRBV30,TRBD1,TRBJ2-7,-,CAWRETGGIYEQYF,TGTGCCTGGAGGGAAACAGGGGGGATCTACGAGCAGTACTTC
TRBV15,-,TRBJ2-5,-,CATSKGAGATQYF,TGTGCCACCAGCAAGGGGGCGGGGGCGACCCAGTACTTC
TRBV4-1,TRBD2,TRBJ2-3,-,CASSRTPGLATDTQYF,TGCGCCAGCAGCCGCACTCCGGGACTAGCAACAGATACGCAGTATTTT
TRBV5-1,-,TRBJ1-2,-,CASSLQAQGEGYTF,TGCGCCAGCAGCTTGCAGGCCCAAGGTGAGGGCTACACCTTC
TRBV5-4,-,TRBJ2-7,-,CASSSFYLTGRFSYEQYF,TGTGCCAGCAGCTCCTTTTATTTGACAGGCAGATTCTCCTACGAGCAGTACTTC
TRBV7-2,TRBD2,TRBJ2-7,-,CASSITSGSFYEQYF,TGTGCCAGCAGCATTACTAGCGGGAGTTTCTACGAGCAGTACTTC